Given below is one T cell receptor (beta chain) in context. These data come from a study of PD-1 blockade in mismatch repair-deficient tumors. Sequencing was performed with immunoSEQ multiplex PCR; in TCRdb, only in-frame clones are kept and a portion is missing. The table shows tens of thousands of clones, with about 84% occurring only once. V was cut by 6 bases and J by 2 bases, with 12 bases left in between. Per germline, CDR1 SQVTM and CDR2 ANQGSEA. CDR3 length: 13 residues. This TCR was recovered from an adult with mismatch repair-deficient cancer. The chain has TRBV29-1 and TRBJ2-3; D uncertain. Sequences were derived from peripheral blood, sampled 12 weeks after starting pembrolizumab. CDR3 loop: CSVILANTDTQYF. The CDR3, as DNA: TGCAGCGTAATATTGGCTAACACAGATACGCAGTATTTT.